This TCR beta chain was found in a study of cytomegalovirus exposure and HLA in healthy donors. Study results and limitations: Some TCR beta chains (more than 150 of them) were listed as cytomegalovirus-associated. Three CMV-associated chains proved CMV antigen-specific in vitro. Most observed TCR sequences were rare, whereas some public TCRs were detected in many donors. HLA restriction was apparent for most CMV-associated TCR beta chains in a later analysis.

Of note for this clone: Its antigen remains unidentified.

Germline assignment: CDR1 MNHEY and CDR2 SMNVEV (reference sequence). The CDR3 is made up of 14 amino acids. V lost 6 bases and J lost 2, with 14 bases in between. PCR used 60 Vbeta primers and 13 Jbeta primers. This table comes from immunoSEQ multiplex PCR, and its TCRdb copy is limited to in-frame clones, with some not included. The sample carries some 130,000 clones, 82% recorded once. This chain links TRBV27 with TRBJ2-7; D remains unclear. This sequence was found in a woman in her forties or fifties in good health and CMV-seropositive. Sequenced input: PBMCs. CDR3 amino acids: CASRRRLEPYEQYF. Here the CDR3 DNA reads TGTGCCAGCAGGCGTAGATTAGAACCCTACGAGCAGTACTTC.